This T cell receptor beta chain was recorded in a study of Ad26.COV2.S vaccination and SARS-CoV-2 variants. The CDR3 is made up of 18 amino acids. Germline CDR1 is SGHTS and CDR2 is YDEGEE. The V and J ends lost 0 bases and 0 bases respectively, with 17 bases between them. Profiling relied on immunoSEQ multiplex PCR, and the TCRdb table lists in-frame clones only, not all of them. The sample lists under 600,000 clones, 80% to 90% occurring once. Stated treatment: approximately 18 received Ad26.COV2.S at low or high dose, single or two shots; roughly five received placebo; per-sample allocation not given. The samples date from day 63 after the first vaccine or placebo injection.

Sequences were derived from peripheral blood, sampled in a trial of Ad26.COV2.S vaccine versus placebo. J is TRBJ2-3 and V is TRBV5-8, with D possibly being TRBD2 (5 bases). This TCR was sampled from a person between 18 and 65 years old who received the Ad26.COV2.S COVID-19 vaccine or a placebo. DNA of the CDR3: TGTGCCAGCAGCTTGGGGGTCTTGACTACGCAAAGCACAGATACGCAGTATTTT. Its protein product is CASSLGVLTTQSTDTQYF.